The 26 T cell receptor beta chains presented below share a single source sample, sequenced in a study of shared clonotypes between healthy human individuals. TCRdb's copy holds only in-frame clones and misses some; the assay was immunoSEQ multiplex PCR. The sample carries about 870,000 clones, 92% recorded once. The naive CD8 subset, CD45RO-negative cells positively selected for CCR7, excluded terminally differentiated effector memory CD45RA+ cells. Sequencing was carried out using naive CD8+ T cells sorted from blood. These receptors all come from a man under 40 in good health.

About this clone: This sample includes further DNA sequences coding for the same CDR3. V and J are TRBV7-2 and TRBJ2-3; no clear D gene. CDR3 length: 13 residues. CDR1 is SGHTA, CDR2 FQGNSA, per germline. V shed 1 base and J shed 0 bases, with 2 bases lying between them. In nucleotides, the CDR3 is TGTGCCAGCAGCTTAGAGAGCACAGATACGCAGTATTTT. This translates into CASSLESTDTQYF.

The chain is built from TRBV7-9 and TRBJ2-1; 8 positions match TRBD1. The CDR3 is made up of 15 amino acids. In germline, CDR1 is SEHNR, CDR2 FQNEAQ (reference sequence). Germline trimming cut 2 bases from V and 2 bases from J; bases unmatched to any gene: 2. Here the CDR3 DNA reads TGTGCCAGCAGCTTACCAGGGGGCGCCTACAATGAGCAGTTCTTC. It yields the protein CASSLPGGAYNEQFF. Combining the CDR3 with reference TRBV7-9 and TRBJ2-1 gives the whole variable domain DTGVSQNPRHKITKRGQNVTFRCDPISEHNRLYWYRQTLGQGPEFLTYFQNEAQLEKSRLLSDRFSAERPKGSFSTLEIQRTEQGDSAMYLCASSLPGGAYNEQFFGPGTRLTVL.

Comments on this clone: Within the sample, other DNA sequences also encode this same CDR3. The rearrangement links TRBV28 to TRBJ2-7; TRBD1 agrees at 9 bases. Germline V gives CDR1 MDHEN, CDR2 SYDVKM. The V segment lost 5 bases and the J segment 6 bases; nucleotides outside the gene matches: 5. The CDR3 runs to 13 residues. The CDR3 spells CASSPRTGAEQYF. The CDR3 nucleotides read TGTGCCAGCAGTCCGCGGACAGGGGCCGAGCAGTACTTC.

The chain employs TRBV7-3 and TRBJ2-3, with D unclear. The CDR3 length is 12 residues. V was shortened by 5 bases and J by 0 bases, with 3 bases between the two germline ends. Looked up from germline, CDR1 is SGHTA and CDR2 is FQGTGA. Here the CDR3 DNA reads TGTGCCAGCAGCCTAAGCACAGATACGCAGTATTTT. It is translated as CASSLSTDTQYF.

The chain has TRBV11-2 and TRBJ2-2; possible D gene TRBD2, 5 bases. Germline V lookup: CDR1 SGHAT, CDR2 FQNNGV. The CDR3 totals 18 residues. The ends were cut back, 0 bases at V and 7 bases at J, with 21 bases in the middle. The CDR3 DNA sequence: TGTGCCAGCAGCTTAGACTTTTTACGGGGAGCTCGTAGCGGGGAGCTGTTTTTT. Its translation is CASSLDFLRGARSGELFF.

The rearrangement uses TRBV27 and TRBJ1-2, with D maybe TRBD1 (5 bases). V shed 2 bases and J shed 4 bases, with 14 bases lying between them. CDR1 is MNHEY and CDR2 is SMNVEV in the germline V gene (reference sequence). CDR3 length: 15 residues. This CDR3 is CASSLGTPPRYGYTF. CDR3 in DNA: TGTGCCAGCAGTTTAGGGACGCCCCCTCGCTATGGCTACACCTTC.

The rearrangement joins TRBV11-2 to TRBJ2-7, with 9 bases aligning to TRBD2. V was pared by 4 bases and J by 2 bases, with 9 bases of the junction left unmatched. Germline assignment: CDR1 SGHAT and CDR2 FQNNGV. This CDR3 has 16 amino acids. CDR3 DNA: TGTGCCAGCAGCTCATACAATAGCGGGAGTCCCTACGAGCAGTACTTC. Its translation: CASSSYNSGSPYEQYF. Using reference TRBV11-2 and TRBJ2-7 for the parts outside the CDR3, the full variable domain is EAGVAQSPRYKIIEKRQSVAFWCNPISGHATLYWYQQILGQGPKLLIQFQNNGVVDDSQLPKDRFSAERLKGVDSTLKIQPAKLEDSAVYLCASSSYNSGSPYEQYFGPGTRLTVT.

This chain links TRBV28 with TRBJ2-6, with TRBD2 as a possible D gene (5 bases). V was clipped by 5 bases and J by 0 bases, with 8 bases between them. The CDR3 spans 15 residues. CDR1 is MDHEN and CDR2 is SYDVKM in the germline V gene. CDR3 protein: CASSPGLSGANVLTF. The CDR3 DNA sequence: TGTGCCAGCAGTCCAGGACTCTCTGGGGCCAACGTCCTGACTTTC.

This clone showed up just once. The chain combines TRBV15 with TRBJ2-5; the D gene is possibly TRBD2 (6 bases). The CDR3 extends over 14 amino acids. Trimming took 3 bases from V and 5 from J, leaving 13 bases between them. Germline V gene lookup returns CDR1 LNHNV and CDR2 YYDKDF (reference sequence). The CDR3 loop reads CATSRGMGGETQYF. The CDR3 nucleotides read TGTGCCACCAGCAGGGGGATGGGGGGTGAGACCCAGTACTTC.

This clone was recorded only once. The rearrangement links TRBV14 to TRBJ2-1, with D maybe TRBD1 (6 bases). The CDR3 contains 11 residues. With 4 bases removed from V and 11 bases from J, the gap between germline ends came to 9 bases. Germline values: CDR1 SGHDN, CDR2 FVKESK. CDR3 sequence (DNA): TGTGCCAGCAGCCCAGGGGTGAAGCAGTTCTTC. It codes for CASSPGVKQFF.

The genes are TRBV7-9 and TRBJ1-2; TRBD1 aligns across 12 bases. There are 16 residues in the CDR3. Trimming at V came to 7 bases and at J to 6 bases, leaving 12 bases not matched to a gene. Germline V CDR1 and CDR2: SEHNR, FQNEAQ (reference sequence). The CDR3 reads CASMLTGTGGPNGYTF. The CDR3 nucleotides are TGTGCCAGCATGCTAACCGGGACAGGGGGCCCTAATGGCTACACCTTC.

The chain uses TRBV5-1 and TRBJ2-7; TRBD2 agrees at 7 bases. V dropped 2 bases and J dropped 2; count of bases not matched to a gene: 7. CDR3 length: 15 amino acids. Looked up from germline, CDR1 is SGHRS and CDR2 is YFSETQ. The CDR3 DNA reads as TGCGCCAGCAGCTTTTCTGCGGGAGCCACCTACGAGCAGTACTTC. It specifies CASSFSAGATYEQYF. The full variable domain, completed using reference TRBV5-1 and TRBJ2-7, is KAGVTQTPRYLIKTRGQQVTLSCSPISGHRSVSWYQQTPGQGLQFLFEYFSETQRNKGNFPGRFSGRQFSNSRSEMNVSTLELGDSALYLCASSFSAGATYEQYFGPGTRLTVT.

J is TRBJ2-2 and V is TRBV9; D is tentatively TRBD1 or TRBD2 (5 bases each). Trimming removed 3 bases from V and 4 bases from J, with 10 bases in between. The CDR3 is 14 amino acids. Germline V gene data show CDR1 as SGDLS and CDR2 as YYNGEE. CDR3 DNA sequence: TGTGCCAGCAGCGAATGGGACCGCACCGGGGAGCTGTTTTTT. Its translation is CASSEWDRTGELFF.

The chain has TRBV5-1 and TRBJ2-3; TRBD2 is a possible D gene (6 bases). The CDR3 totals 18 residues. Germline V gene data show CDR1 as SGHRS and CDR2 as YFSETQ. The V end lost 5 bases, the J end lost 6 bases, and 28 bases lay between the germline ends. The CDR3 loop reads CASRPARGEAPVGDTQYF. The CDR3 DNA reads as TGCGCCAGCAGACCAGCCCGCGGGGAGGCTCCTGTTGGGGATACGCAGTATTTT.

V and J are TRBV13 and TRBJ2-2; TRBD2 matches at 9 bases. Germline lookup yields CDR1 PRHDT and CDR2 FYEKMQ (reference sequence). After removal of 1 base from V and 5 bases from J, the junction contained 5 bases not matched to a gene. The CDR3 contains 16 residues. CDR3 bases: TGTGCCAGCAGCTTAGTAGCGGGAGTCTCGACCGGGGAGCTGTTTTTT. Translation gives CASSLVAGVSTGELFF.

The rearrangement joins TRBV4-1 to TRBJ1-1; D might be TRBD1 (6 bases). The length of the CDR3 is 14 residues. In germline, CDR1 is MGHRA, CDR2 YSYEKL. The V gene lost 3 bases and the J gene lost 1 base, with 9 bases spanning the gap. The CDR3 here is CASSQWTANTEAFF. The DNA for the CDR3 is TGCGCCAGCAGCCAGTGGACAGCGAACACTGAAGCTTTCTTT.

As concerns this clone: Other DNA sequences of this sample code for an identical CDR3. The chain couples TRBV20-1 to TRBJ2-5, with D unclear. Looked up from germline, CDR1 is DFQATT and CDR2 is SNEGSKA (reference sequence). The CDR3 extends over 11 amino acids. V was trimmed by 0 bases and J by 3 bases, leaving 2 bases between them. CDR3 nucleotides: TGCAGTGCTAGAGAAAAAGAGACCCAGTACTTC. This gives the protein CSAREKETQYF.

The chain couples TRBV9 to TRBJ2-7; 7 bases line up with TRBD1. V was clipped by 0 bases and J by 2 bases; unmatched bases: 11. The CDR3 totals 17 residues. Germline CDR1 and CDR2: SGDLS and YYNGEE. DNA of the CDR3: TGTGCCAGCAGCGTAGCGCCTACAGGACAGGTAACCTACGAGCAGTACTTC. Translated, it gives CASSVAPTGQVTYEQYF.

The chain carries TRBV11-2 and TRBJ2-7; TRBD2 matches at 8 bases. Germline V gene data show CDR1 as SGHAT and CDR2 as FQNNGV. V was pared by 1 base and J by 2 bases, with 7 bases of the junction left unmatched. The CDR3 sequence is 16 residues long. This chain's CDR3 is CASSLVVAAGAYEQYF. CDR3 coding DNA: TGTGCCAGCAGCTTAGTAGTCGCAGCGGGAGCCTACGAGCAGTACTTC.

The CDR3 DNA follows: TGTGCCAGCAGCTTCGGACAGGGTGGACAGCCCCAGCATTTT. Translating gives CASSFGQGGQPQHF. The V and J genes are TRBV5-6 and TRBJ1-5; 8 nucleotides match TRBD1. The CDR3 runs to 14 residues. Germline-derived CDR1 and CDR2 are SGHDT and YYEEEE. V was pared by 2 bases and J by 7 bases, with 5 bases of the junction left unmatched. The entire variable domain, with the rest obtained from reference TRBV5-6 and TRBJ1-5, is as follows: DAGVTQSPTHLIKTRGQQVTLRCSPKSGHDTVSWYQQALGQGPQFIFQYYEEEERQRGNFPDRFSGHQFPNYSSELNVNALLLGDSALYLCASSFGQGGQPQHFGDGTRLSIL.

The chain is built from TRBV29-1 and TRBJ2-3; a weak D match, TRBD2 (6 bases). Germline lookup yields CDR1 SQVTM and CDR2 ANQGSEA. The CDR3 loop spans 12 amino acids. The germline V and J ends were trimmed by 4 bases and 5 bases, with 10 bases remaining between them. CDR3 residues: CSVALAGDTQYF. CDR3 nucleotide sequence: TGCAGCGTTGCACTAGCAGGAGATACGCAGTATTTT.

The rearrangement links TRBV9 to TRBJ2-7, with 9 bases aligning to TRBD2. The V and J ends lost 0 bases and 5 bases, in that order; junction bases with no gene match: 6. Germline CDR1 reads SGDLS; CDR2 reads YYNGEE. The CDR3 runs 15 residues. CDR3 DNA sequence: TGTGCCAGCAGCGTAGGCGGGAGGGCCCTCGACGAGCAGTACTTC. Its protein is CASSVGGRALDEQYF.

This clone appeared once. The CDR3: CASSELRISYQETQYF. The CDR3 DNA reads as TGCGCCAGCAGTGAGCTAAGGATATCGTACCAAGAGACCCAGTACTTC. This chain connects TRBV10-2 to TRBJ2-5; no definite D call. Germline CDR1 is WSHSY and CDR2 is SAAADI. This CDR3 is built from 16 residues. Trimming took 2 bases from V and 0 from J, leaving 13 bases between them.

This clone is a singleton in its sample. The CDR3 nucleotides read TGTGCCATCAGTGAGCCGCTTTGGGCAGAGGGTAACTATGGCTACACCTTC. Translated: CAISEPLWAEGNYGYTF. The gene calls are TRBV10-3 and TRBJ1-2; D is unclear. The CDR3 loop spans 17 amino acids. The ends were cut back, 2 bases at V and 1 base at J, with 17 bases in the middle. Germline lookup yields CDR1 ENHRY and CDR2 SYGVKD.

The rearrangement joins TRBV27 to TRBJ1-2, with TRBD1 identical over 7 bases. Unmatched junction bases numbered 8, after V lost 4 bases and J lost 6 bases. The germline V gene encodes CDR1 MNHEY and CDR2 SMNVEV (reference sequence). The CDR3 length is 14 residues. CDR3 coding DNA: TGTGCCAGCAGTTCCAAACAGGGGAATGATGGCTACACCTTC. Protein product: CASSSKQGNDGYTF.

The V gene is TRBV27, the J gene TRBJ2-7, with TRBD2 identical over 12 bases. CDR3 length: 16 amino acids. V lost 2 bases and J lost 1; bases outside the gene matches: 3. Germline loops: CDR1 MNHEY, CDR2 SMNVEV (reference sequence). CDR3 nucleotide sequence: TGTGCCAGCAGTTTAACCCTAGCGGGAGGGTCCTACGAGCAGTACTTC. It is translated as CASSLTLAGGSYEQYF.